A selection of T cell receptor beta chains follows, all from one sample in a study of control samples from healthy donors and cancer patients. Some clones are missing from TCRdb's copy, which holds only in-frame ones; the method was immunoSEQ multiplex PCR. The top ten hold around 11% of the sample, which has 130,000 to 150,000 clones, about nine tenths seen once. Material for sequencing was blood. The source is a man aged 30-40 years in good health. Both conserved end residues are part of each CDR3. The order of the fields is J gene, V gene, clone size, D gene, CDR3 protein, CDR3 DNA. The D gene is left open where the match is weak. Clone size is given for some rows only: seen once, a few or many times, or a class if the clone is expanded.

j_call: TRBJ2-1
v_call: TRBV5-6
clone_size: NA
d_call: NA
cdr3_aa: CASSFVDNEQFF
cdr3_nt: TGTGCCAGCAGCTTTGTGGATAATGAGCAGTTCTTC

j_call: TRBJ1-1
v_call: TRBV11-3
clone_size: once
d_call: TRBD1
cdr3_aa: CASSLVTGGGTEAFF
cdr3_nt: TGTGCCAGCAGCTTAGTAACAGGGGGGGGAACTGAAGCTTTCTTT

j_call: TRBJ2-7
v_call: TRBV30
clone_size: NA
d_call: TRBD2
cdr3_aa: CAWSAGLAPDEQYF
cdr3_nt: TGTGCCTGGAGTGCCGGACTAGCGCCCGACGAGCAGTACTTC

j_call: TRBJ1-2
v_call: TRBV5-1
clone_size: once
d_call: TRBD1
cdr3_aa: CASSLGQGAGYGYTF
cdr3_nt: TGCGCCAGCAGCTTGGGCCAGGGGGCAGGCTATGGCTACACCTTC

j_call: TRBJ2-1
v_call: TRBV4-2
clone_size: NA
d_call: TRBD2
cdr3_aa: CASSQDQTSGYNEQFF
cdr3_nt: TGTGCCAGCAGCCAAGATCAGACTAGCGGGTACAATGAGCAGTTCTTC

j_call: TRBJ2-7
v_call: TRBV7-6
clone_size: NA
d_call: NA
cdr3_aa: CASSYSPLGYEQYF
cdr3_nt: TGTGCCAGCAGCTACTCCCCCCTAGGTTACGAGCAGTACTTC

j_call: TRBJ2-7
v_call: TRBV5-1
clone_size: NA
d_call: TRBD1
cdr3_aa: CASSLETLWTGDYEQYF
cdr3_nt: TGCGCCAGCAGCTTGGAAACCCTATGGACAGGAGACTACGAGCAGTACTTC

j_call: TRBJ2-1
v_call: TRBV7-9
clone_size: NA
d_call: NA
cdr3_aa: CASSLARGFVDEQFF
cdr3_nt: TGTGCCAGCAGCTTAGCGAGAGGATTTGTTGATGAGCAGTTCTTC

j_call: TRBJ1-6
v_call: TRBV28
clone_size: NA
d_call: TRBD1
cdr3_aa: CASSFGTGGGSPLHF
cdr3_nt: TGTGCCAGCAGTTTCGGGACAGGGGGTGGTTCACCCCTCCACTTT

j_call: TRBJ2-7
v_call: TRBV2
clone_size: NA
d_call: NA
cdr3_aa: CASSEGVANTYEQYF
cdr3_nt: TGTGCCAGCAGTGAAGGGGTCGCAAACACCTACGAGCAGTACTTC

j_call: TRBJ2-1
v_call: TRBV28
clone_size: NA
d_call: NA
cdr3_aa: CASRLGGAGYNEQFF
cdr3_nt: TGTGCCAGCAGACTGGGGGGGGCGGGATACAATGAGCAGTTCTTC

j_call: TRBJ1-1
v_call: TRBV4-2
clone_size: NA
d_call: TRBD1
cdr3_aa: CASSHETGVRAFF
cdr3_nt: TGTGCCAGCAGCCATGAGACAGGGGTTAGAGCTTTCTTT

j_call: TRBJ1-5
v_call: TRBV28
clone_size: NA
d_call: NA
cdr3_aa: CASRSLNGPGGNQPQHF
cdr3_nt: TGTGCCAGCAGATCCCTAAATGGACCGGGGGGCAATCAGCCCCAGCATTTT

j_call: TRBJ2-7
v_call: TRBV12-3/TRBV12-4
clone_size: NA
d_call: TRBD2
cdr3_aa: CASSKRGSYEQYF
cdr3_nt: TGTGCCAGCAGTAAGCGGGGGAGTTACGAGCAGTACTTC

j_call: TRBJ2-1
v_call: TRBV7-9
clone_size: NA
d_call: TRBD2
cdr3_aa: CASSFPGRALYEQFF
cdr3_nt: TGTGCCAGCAGCTTCCCCGGGAGGGCCCTCTATGAGCAGTTCTTC

j_call: TRBJ2-7
v_call: TRBV6-2/TRBV6-3
clone_size: NA
d_call: TRBD2
cdr3_aa: CASSYLFGAGGPQSYEQYF
cdr3_nt: TGTGCCAGCAGTTACTTATTCGGGGCGGGAGGGCCTCAATCCTACGAGCAGTACTTC

j_call: TRBJ2-7
v_call: TRBV20-1
clone_size: NA
d_call: TRBD2
cdr3_aa: CSASSLGAGNFYEQYF
cdr3_nt: TGCAGTGCTAGTTCGTTGGGAGCGGGGAACTTCTACGAGCAGTACTTC